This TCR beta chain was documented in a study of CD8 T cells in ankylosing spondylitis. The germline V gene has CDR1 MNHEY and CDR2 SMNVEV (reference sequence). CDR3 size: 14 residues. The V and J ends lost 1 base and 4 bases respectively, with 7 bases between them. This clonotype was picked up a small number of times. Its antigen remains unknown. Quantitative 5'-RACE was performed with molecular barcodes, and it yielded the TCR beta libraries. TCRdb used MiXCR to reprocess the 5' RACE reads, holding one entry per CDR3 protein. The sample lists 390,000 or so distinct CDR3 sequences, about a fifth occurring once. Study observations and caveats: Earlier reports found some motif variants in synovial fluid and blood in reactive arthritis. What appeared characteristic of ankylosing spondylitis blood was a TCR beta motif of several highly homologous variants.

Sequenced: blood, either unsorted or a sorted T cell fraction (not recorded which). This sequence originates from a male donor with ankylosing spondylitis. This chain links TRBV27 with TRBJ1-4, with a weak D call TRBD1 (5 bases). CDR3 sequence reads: CASSLWGFNEKLFF. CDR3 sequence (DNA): TGTGCCAGCAGTTTATGGGGCTTTAATGAAAAACTGTTTTTT.